This T cell receptor beta chain was identified in a study of shared clonotypes between healthy human individuals. All donors qualified as healthy HIV-negative adults and had experienced no recent acute infections or vaccinations. The donors were all Caucasian adults (living in Nashville, Tennessee). Method: immunoSEQ multiplex PCR; TCRdb's copy keeps in-frame clones and lacks some. The table includes 600,000 to 750,000 clones, 72% detected once. Study results and caveats: Clonotypes that were shared across several donors made up approximately 5% of naive CD4 clonotypes. Sampling used blood alone; tissue repertoires probably differ.

The CDR3 is made up of 18 amino acids. V was trimmed by 1 base and J by 1 base, leaving 19 bases between them. The germline V gene has CDR1 LNHDA and CDR2 SQIVND (reference sequence). For this clone: Antigen unknown.

The receptor was derived from a woman aged 25 to 39 in good health. The chain has TRBV19 and TRBJ1-1, with D possibly matching TRBD1 (6 bases). The sequencing sample was made of memory CD4+ T cells sorted from blood. The sample's subset: CD45RA-negative fraction. The CDR3 region has the DNA TGTGCCAGTAGTATAGCCGGGGGCCGTGTCTCCAAGAACACTGAAGCTTTCTTT. It is translated as CASSIAGGRVSKNTEAFF.